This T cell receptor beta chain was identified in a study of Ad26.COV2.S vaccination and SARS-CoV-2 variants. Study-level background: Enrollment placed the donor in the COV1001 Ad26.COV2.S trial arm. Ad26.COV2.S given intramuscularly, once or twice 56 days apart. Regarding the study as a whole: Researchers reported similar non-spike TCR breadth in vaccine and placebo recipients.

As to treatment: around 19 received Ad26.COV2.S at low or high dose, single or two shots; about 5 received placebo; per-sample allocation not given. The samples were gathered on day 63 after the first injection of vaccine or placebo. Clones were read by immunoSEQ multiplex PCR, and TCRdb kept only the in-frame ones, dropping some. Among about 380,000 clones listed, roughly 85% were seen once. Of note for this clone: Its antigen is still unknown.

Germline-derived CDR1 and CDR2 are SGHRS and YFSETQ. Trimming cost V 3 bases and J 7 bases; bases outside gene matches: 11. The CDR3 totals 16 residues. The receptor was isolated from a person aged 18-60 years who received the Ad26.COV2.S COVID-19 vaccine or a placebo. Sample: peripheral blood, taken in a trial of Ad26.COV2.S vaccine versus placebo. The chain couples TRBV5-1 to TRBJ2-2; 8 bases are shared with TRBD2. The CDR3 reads CASSSPRGGLHGELFF. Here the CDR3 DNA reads TGCGCCAGCAGCTCCCCTCGGGGGGGCCTTCACGGGGAGCTGTTTTTT.